Listed below are T cell receptor beta chains from one sample, sequenced in a study of T cell changes during pregnancy in multiple sclerosis. This table comes from immunoSEQ multiplex PCR, and its TCRdb copy is limited to in-frame clones, with some not included. The sample contains 50,000 or so clones, around nine tenths of which appear only once. Sequenced here: CD4+ T cells from peripheral blood mononuclear cells, sampled before pregnancy. Source of these receptors: a female donor with multiple sclerosis, enrolled in a pregnancy study. Each CDR3 is given with its conserved first and last residue. The order of the fields is D gene, V gene, J gene, clone size, CDR3 DNA, CDR3 protein. D genes are given only for firm matches. Size is omitted from some rows. Given values are once, few, many or a class for expanded clones.

d_gene: TRBD1; v_gene: TRBV18; j_gene: TRBJ1-5; abundance: NA; CDR3nt: TGTGCCAGCTCTCCCGGGACAGGGGGCAATCAGCCCCAGCATTTT; CDR3aa: CASSPGTGGNQPQHF
d_gene: NA; v_gene: TRBV6-5; j_gene: TRBJ1-5; abundance: NA; CDR3nt: TGTGCCAGCGGGCAATACAATCAGCCCCAGCATTTT; CDR3aa: CASGQYNQPQHF
d_gene: NA; v_gene: TRBV27; j_gene: TRBJ2-7; abundance: NA; CDR3nt: TGTGCCAGCAGCTCCTTAGCGATAAGCTCCTACGAGCAGTACTTC; CDR3aa: CASSSLAISSYEQYF
d_gene: NA; v_gene: TRBV28; j_gene: TRBJ1-3; abundance: NA; CDR3nt: TGTGCCAGTCGCAATCAGGTCTCTGGAAACACCATATATTTT; CDR3aa: CASRNQVSGNTIYF
d_gene: TRBD2; v_gene: TRBV29-1; j_gene: TRBJ2-3; abundance: NA; CDR3nt: TGCAGCCTCTGGACTAGCGGCACAGATACGCAGTATTTT; CDR3aa: CSLWTSGTDTQYF
d_gene: TRBD1; v_gene: TRBV9; j_gene: TRBJ1-2; abundance: NA; CDR3nt: TGTGCCAGCACATGGGGGACAGGGGGTGGGTATGGCTACACCTTC; CDR3aa: CASTWGTGGGYGYTF
d_gene: TRBD2; v_gene: TRBV7-9; j_gene: TRBJ2-3; abundance: NA; CDR3nt: TGTGCCACCCTAGCGGGAGGGAGTGGAGATACGCAGTATTTT; CDR3aa: CATLAGGSGDTQYF
d_gene: NA; v_gene: TRBV11-2; j_gene: TRBJ2-1; abundance: NA; CDR3nt: TGTGCCAGCAGCTCTTTAGCACAGGGCCGTGGTGAGCAGTTCTTC; CDR3aa: CASSSLAQGRGEQFF
d_gene: TRBD2; v_gene: TRBV5-4; j_gene: TRBJ2-1; abundance: NA; CDR3nt: TGTGCCAGCAGCGCACCACTAGCGGGAGTAATTAATGAGCAGTTCTTC; CDR3aa: CASSAPLAGVINEQFF
d_gene: TRBD1; v_gene: TRBV7-9; j_gene: TRBJ2-2; abundance: NA; CDR3nt: TGTGCCAGCAGCCCCCGACAGGGCCCCGGGGAGCTGTTTTTT; CDR3aa: CASSPRQGPGELFF
d_gene: NA; v_gene: TRBV7-2; j_gene: TRBJ1-2; abundance: NA; CDR3nt: TGTGCCAGCAGCTTAGGAGGGACAACATTTGGCTACACCTTC; CDR3aa: CASSLGGTTFGYTF
d_gene: NA; v_gene: TRBV28; j_gene: TRBJ1-5; abundance: NA; CDR3nt: TGTGCCAGTGGGGGTGGGGGAGGTTTGAGCAATCAGCCCCAGCATTTT; CDR3aa: CASGGGGGLSNQPQHF
d_gene: TRBD2; v_gene: TRBV5-8; j_gene: TRBJ2-4; abundance: NA; CDR3nt: TGTGCCAGCAGCTCGAACTTACTAGCGGGTCTAGCCAAAAACATTCAGTACTTC; CDR3aa: CASSSNLLAGLAKNIQYF
d_gene: NA; v_gene: TRBV18; j_gene: TRBJ2-7; abundance: NA; CDR3nt: TGTGCCAGCTCACCACCGAGGGCAGGGGGGTACGAGCAGTACTTC; CDR3aa: CASSPPRAGGYEQYF
d_gene: TRBD1; v_gene: TRBV19; j_gene: TRBJ2-7; abundance: NA; CDR3nt: TGTGCCAGTAGGCGGACAGGGGGGAACGAGCAGTACTTC; CDR3aa: CASRRTGGNEQYF
d_gene: TRBD1; v_gene: TRBV9; j_gene: TRBJ2-2; abundance: once; CDR3nt: TGTGCCAGCAGCGCCGGACAGGGGGCAAACACCGGGGAGCTGTTTTTT; CDR3aa: CASSAGQGANTGELFF
d_gene: NA; v_gene: TRBV5-1; j_gene: TRBJ1-1; abundance: NA; CDR3nt: TGCGCCAGCAGCTTCACAGGGACGACAAACACTGAAGCTTTCTTT; CDR3aa: CASSFTGTTNTEAFF
d_gene: TRBD1; v_gene: TRBV9; j_gene: TRBJ2-2; abundance: NA; CDR3nt: TGTGCCAGCAGCGTCAGGGGACAGTGGAACACCGGGGAGCTGTTTTTT; CDR3aa: CASSVRGQWNTGELFF